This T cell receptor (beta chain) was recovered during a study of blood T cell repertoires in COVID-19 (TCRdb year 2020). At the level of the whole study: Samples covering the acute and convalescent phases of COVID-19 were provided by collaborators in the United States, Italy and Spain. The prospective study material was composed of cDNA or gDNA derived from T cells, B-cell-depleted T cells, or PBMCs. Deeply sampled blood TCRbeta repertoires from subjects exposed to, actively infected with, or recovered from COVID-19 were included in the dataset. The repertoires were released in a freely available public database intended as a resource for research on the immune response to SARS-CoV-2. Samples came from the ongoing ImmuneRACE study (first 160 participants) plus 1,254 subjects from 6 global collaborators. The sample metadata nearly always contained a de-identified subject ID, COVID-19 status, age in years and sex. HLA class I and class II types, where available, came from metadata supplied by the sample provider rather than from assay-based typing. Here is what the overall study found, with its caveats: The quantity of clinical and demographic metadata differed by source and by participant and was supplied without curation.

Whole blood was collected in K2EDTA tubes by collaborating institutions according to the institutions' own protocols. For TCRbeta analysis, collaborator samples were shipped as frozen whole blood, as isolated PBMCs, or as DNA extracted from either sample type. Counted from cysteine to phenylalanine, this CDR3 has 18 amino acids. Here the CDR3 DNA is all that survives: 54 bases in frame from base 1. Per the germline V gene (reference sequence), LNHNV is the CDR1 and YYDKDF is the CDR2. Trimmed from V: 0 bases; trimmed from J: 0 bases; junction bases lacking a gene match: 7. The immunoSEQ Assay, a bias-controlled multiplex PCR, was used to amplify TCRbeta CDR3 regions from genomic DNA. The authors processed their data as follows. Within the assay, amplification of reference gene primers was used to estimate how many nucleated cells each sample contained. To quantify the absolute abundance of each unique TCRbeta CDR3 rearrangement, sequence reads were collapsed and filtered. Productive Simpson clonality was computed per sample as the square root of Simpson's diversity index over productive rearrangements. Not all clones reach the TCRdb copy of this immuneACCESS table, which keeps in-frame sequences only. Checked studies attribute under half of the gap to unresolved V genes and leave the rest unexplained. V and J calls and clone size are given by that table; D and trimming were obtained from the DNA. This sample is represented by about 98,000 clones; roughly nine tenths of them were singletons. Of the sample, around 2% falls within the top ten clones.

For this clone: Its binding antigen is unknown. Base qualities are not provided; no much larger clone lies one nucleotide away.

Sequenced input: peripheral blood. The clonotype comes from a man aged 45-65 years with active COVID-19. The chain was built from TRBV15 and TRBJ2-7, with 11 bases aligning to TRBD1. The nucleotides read TGTGCCACCAGCAGAGATCGGCCCGGGACAGGGGGCTCCTACGAGCAGTACTTC. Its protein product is CATSRDRPGTGGSYEQYF.